Listed below are T cell receptor beta chains from one sample, sequenced in a study of shared clonotypes between healthy human individuals. Sequencing was performed with immunoSEQ multiplex PCR; in TCRdb, only in-frame clones are kept and a portion is missing. The data contain roughly 700,000 clones, around 91% of them seen just once; the ten biggest clones take up 34%. The sample comprised memory CD8+ T cells from PBMCs. These TCRs come from a man younger than 30 in good health. Some clones in this sample may be carry-over from other donors' samples. Each CDR3 is given with its conserved first and last residue. The order of the fields is J gene, clone size, V gene, D gene, CDR3 protein, CDR3 DNA. A D gene is named only where the DNA matches it firmly. Only part of the rows carry a size: once, few, many, or a class if the clone is expanded.

j_gene: TRBJ2-7; abundance: .; v_gene: TRBV29-1; d_gene: .; CDR3aa: CSVRVSYEQYF; CDR3nt: TGCAGCGTGCGGGTCTCCTACGAGCAGTACTTC
j_gene: TRBJ2-2; abundance: .; v_gene: TRBV10-3; d_gene: .; CDR3aa: CAISESRSRGTGELFF; CDR3nt: TGTGCCATCAGTGAGTCGAGATCACGGGGCACCGGGGAGCTGTTTTTT
j_gene: TRBJ2-1; abundance: .; v_gene: TRBV27; d_gene: TRBD2; CDR3aa: CASSPSTSASNEQFF; CDR3nt: TGTGCCAGCAGTCCATCGACTAGCGCAAGCAATGAGCAGTTCTTC
j_gene: TRBJ2-1; abundance: .; v_gene: TRBV28; d_gene: TRBD2; CDR3aa: CASSFPSGAPSSYNEQFF; CDR3nt: TGTGCCAGCAGTTTTCCCAGCGGGGCCCCTTCATCCTACAATGAGCAGTTCTTC
j_gene: TRBJ2-7; abundance: .; v_gene: TRBV6-5; d_gene: .; CDR3aa: CASSYVGSGPYEQYF; CDR3nt: TGTGCCAGCAGTTATGTCGGCAGCGGACCCTACGAGCAGTACTTC
j_gene: TRBJ2-1; abundance: .; v_gene: TRBV27; d_gene: .; CDR3aa: CASNKRSRGNEQFF; CDR3nt: TGTGCCAGCAACAAGCGGAGCCGGGGGAATGAGCAGTTCTTC
j_gene: TRBJ2-2; abundance: few; v_gene: TRBV28; d_gene: .; CDR3aa: CASSFGFTGELFF; CDR3nt: TGTGCCAGCAGTTTCGGGTTCACCGGGGAGCTGTTTTTT
j_gene: TRBJ1-4; abundance: few; v_gene: TRBV9; d_gene: .; CDR3aa: CASSAPWGDEKLFF; CDR3nt: TGTGCCAGCAGCGCTCCTTGGGGGGATGAAAAACTGTTTTTT
j_gene: TRBJ1-5; abundance: few; v_gene: TRBV7-9; d_gene: .; CDR3aa: CASSPDGQHF; CDR3nt: TGTGCCAGCAGCCCGGACGGCCAGCATTTT
j_gene: TRBJ2-3; abundance: once; v_gene: TRBV7-3; d_gene: TRBD2; CDR3aa: CASSSGGADTQYF; CDR3nt: TGTGCCAGCAGCAGTGGGGGGGCAGATACGCAGTATTTT
j_gene: TRBJ1-2; abundance: .; v_gene: TRBV7-9; d_gene: .; CDR3aa: CAIFGGMAARANYGYTF; CDR3nt: TGTGCCATCTTCGGGGGGATGGCGGCCAGAGCTAACTATGGCTACACCTTC
j_gene: TRBJ1-1; abundance: .; v_gene: TRBV9; d_gene: .; CDR3aa: CASSPSATVGTEAFF; CDR3nt: TGTGCCAGCAGCCCCTCAGCCACGGTGGGGACTGAAGCTTTCTTT
j_gene: TRBJ1-1; abundance: .; v_gene: TRBV4-1; d_gene: .; CDR3aa: CASSQVLGTMNTEAFF; CDR3nt: TGCGCCAGCAGCCAAGTTTTGGGTACCATGAACACTGAAGCTTTCTTT
j_gene: TRBJ2-7; abundance: .; v_gene: TRBV6-5; d_gene: TRBD1; CDR3aa: CASSDQDRGEQYF; CDR3nt: TGTGCCAGCAGTGACCAGGACAGGGGCGAGCAGTACTTC
j_gene: TRBJ2-7; abundance: .; v_gene: TRBV5-1; d_gene: .; CDR3aa: CASSLAGQKLYEQYF; CDR3nt: TGCGCCAGCAGCTTGGCCGGTCAGAAACTCTACGAGCAGTACTTC
j_gene: TRBJ2-7; abundance: .; v_gene: TRBV7-8; d_gene: TRBD2; CDR3aa: CASCPHLGGSGAYEQYF; CDR3nt: TGTGCCAGCTGCCCCCACCTTGGCGGGAGCGGAGCCTACGAGCAGTACTTC
j_gene: TRBJ2-7; abundance: .; v_gene: TRBV10-3; d_gene: TRBD1; CDR3aa: CAIRDRGLDEQYF; CDR3nt: TGTGCCATCAGGGACAGGGGGCTGGACGAGCAGTACTTC
j_gene: TRBJ2-7; abundance: .; v_gene: TRBV2; d_gene: .; CDR3aa: CASRGLDSYEQYF; CDR3nt: TGTGCCAGCAGGGGACTGGATTCCTACGAGCAGTACTTC